The next 31 T cell receptor beta chains were all read from a single sample in a study of blood T cell repertoires in COVID-19. Assay used: immunoSEQ multiplex PCR; TCRdb lists only in-frame clones, some missing. Of approximately 170,000 clones in the sample, under 85% were seen once. The sequenced sample consisted of PBMCs or T cells enriched from blood (not recorded which). These receptors came from a middle-aged man who had recovered from COVID-19.

This clone was seen a handful of times. The rearrangement joins TRBV5-6 to TRBJ1-2; 8 nucleotides line up with TRBD1. Germline V gene data show CDR1 as SGHDT and CDR2 as YYEEEE. The CDR3 runs 14 residues. V lost 3 bases to trimming and J lost 8 bases; unmatched junction nucleotides: 9. CDR3 region: CASSSTQGAEGYTF. The CDR3 region has the DNA TGTGCCAGCAGCTCTACCCAGGGGGCTGAGGGCTACACCTTC.

This clone showed up just a few times. This chain links TRBV28 with TRBJ2-5; the D is unclear. Between the trimmed V and J ends, which lost 6 bases and 6 bases, there was a span of 17 bases. Germline V CDR1 and CDR2: MDHEN, SYDVKM. This CDR3 is 14 amino acids long. In nucleotides, the CDR3 is TGTGCCAGCAGGGTCGGCCTGGGCCAGAAGACCCAGTACTTC. It yields the protein CASRVGLGQKTQYF.

V gene TRBV18 combines with J gene TRBJ1-2; D gene uncertain. CDR1 and CDR2 (germline): KGHSH, LQKENI. The CDR3 has 14 residues. Between the trimmed V and J ends, which lost 3 bases and 5 bases, there was a span of 13 bases. Written as DNA, the CDR3 is TGTGCCAGCTCACCGGGCAGAGATTTTTATGGCTACACCTTC. It yields the protein CASSPGRDFYGYTF. The full variable domain, completed using reference TRBV18 and TRBJ1-2, is NAGVMQNPRHLVRRRGQEARLRCSPMKGHSHVYWYRQLPEEGLKFMVYLQKENIIDESGMPKERFSAEFPKEGPSILRIQQVVRGDSAAYFCASSPGRDFYGYTFGSGTRLTVV.

The V and J genes are TRBV7-8 and TRBJ1-4, with a tentative D call TRBD1 (5 bases). The germline V gene encodes CDR1 SGHVS and CDR2 FQNEAQ. V lost 5 bases and J 6 bases, leaving 22 bases between the germline ends. The CDR3 has 17 amino acids. CDR3 residues: CASSPRGGGRAYEKLFF. The CDR3 DNA follows: TGTGCCAGCAGCCCCCGAGGTGGTGGCAGGGCCTATGAAAAACTGTTTTTT.

This chain uses TRBV11-2 with TRBJ2-7, with 8 nucleotides matching TRBD2. The CDR3 runs to 13 residues. Germline V lookup: CDR1 SGHAT, CDR2 FQNNGV. V lost 4 bases, J lost 3 bases, and 2 bases stayed unmatched. DNA for the CDR3: TGTGCCAGCAGCTGGACTAGCAGCTACGAGCAGTACTTC. Translating it yields CASSWTSSYEQYF.

This clone appeared once. The rearrangement uses TRBV4-1 and TRBJ2-5; 7 nucleotides match TRBD2. This CDR3 contains 15 residues. Trimming took 4 bases from V and 4 from J; bases not matched to a gene: 9. CDR1 and CDR2 from the germline V gene are MGHRA and YSYEKL. DNA of the CDR3: TGCGCCAGCAGCCTGCAAGCGGGGAGAGCAGAGACCCAGTACTTC. This sequence encodes CASSLQAGRAETQYF.

This clone was counted between two and nine times. The rearrangement joins TRBV9 to TRBJ1-2; D not certain. Trimming took 6 bases from V and 6 from J, leaving 18 bases between them. Germline CDR1 SGDLS, CDR2 YYNGEE. CDR3 length: 14 amino acids. This chain's CDR3 is CASTKRAVDDGYTF. CDR3 nucleotide sequence: TGTGCCAGCACCAAGCGGGCAGTTGACGATGGCTACACCTTC.

This rearrangement joins TRBV2 to TRBJ2-7; the match to TRBD1 covers 11 bases. J lost 6 bases, V lost 5 bases, and 3 bases had no gene match. The CDR3 extends over 13 amino acids. Germline V gene lookup returns CDR1 SNHLY and CDR2 FYNNEI. CDR3 in amino acids: CASSWDRGSEQYF. The CDR3 bases are TGTGCCAGCAGTTGGGACAGGGGGTCCGAGCAGTACTTC.

This rearrangement joins TRBV6-6 to TRBJ1-1; TRBD1 is a possible D gene (5 bases). This CDR3 comprises 12 residues. V was cut by 5 bases and J by 6 bases, with 10 bases left in between. In germline, CDR1 is MNHNY, CDR2 SVGAGI (reference sequence). DNA of the CDR3: TGTGCCAGCAGTGCCCAGGGCGCTGAAGCTTTCTTT. It codes for CASSAQGAEAFF.

A single count supports this clone. The rearrangement uses TRBV7-8 and TRBJ1-1, with 12 bases aligning to TRBD1. J lost 4 bases, V lost 1 base, and 7 bases had no gene match. Germline CDR1 and CDR2: SGHVS and FQNEAQ. The CDR3 sequence is 17 residues long. Here the CDR3 reads CASSLVRDRGLGTEAFF. CDR3 sequence (DNA): TGTGCCAGCAGCTTAGTGCGGGACAGGGGGCTGGGCACTGAAGCTTTCTTT.

This clone has just one count. This chain connects TRBV27 to TRBJ1-5, with 11 bases identical to TRBD1. Germline V gene sequence: CDR1 MNHEY, CDR2 SMNVEV (reference sequence). The CDR3 extends over 15 amino acids. V dropped 5 bases and J dropped 3; count of bases not matched to a gene: 3. Here the CDR3 DNA reads TGTGCCAGCAGTGTCGGACAGGGGGCCAATCAGCCCCAGCATTTT. It codes for CASSVGQGANQPQHF.

J is TRBJ1-5 and V is TRBV5-1, with D maybe TRBD1 (5 bases). Trimming cost V 2 bases and J 6 bases, with 15 bases left between them. CDR1 is SGHRS and CDR2 is YFSETQ in the germline V gene. This CDR3 has 15 residues. The CDR3 sequence is CASSLGTGDGQPQHF. The CDR3 DNA sequence: TGCGCCAGCAGCTTAGGGACGGGGGATGGTCAGCCCCAGCATTTT.

The V call is TRBV20-1, the J call TRBJ1-2; no firm D call. V was cut by 6 bases and J by 4 bases, with 9 bases left in between. Germline lookup yields CDR1 DFQATT and CDR2 SNEGSKA (reference sequence). The CDR3 contains 11 residues. CDR3 sequence reads: CSAPGSYGYTF. The CDR3 bases are TGCAGTGCACCCGGTTCCTATGGCTACACCTTC.

This clone was found once. This chain uses TRBV19 with TRBJ1-4, with D perhaps matching TRBD1 (6 bases). The germline gives CDR1 LNHDA, CDR2 SQIVND (reference sequence). The length of the CDR3 is 14 residues. V was shortened by 4 bases and J by 4 bases, with 10 bases between the two germline ends. CDR3 coding DNA: TGTGCCAGTAGTAGGGGGCGACGTAATGAAAAACTGTTTTTT. Its translation: CASSRGRRNEKLFF.

The rearrangement uses TRBV7-9 and TRBJ1-2; D ambiguous. Germline CDR1 and CDR2: SEHNR and FQNEAQ (reference sequence). V was clipped by 2 bases and J by 7 bases, with 8 bases between them. The CDR3 is made up of 12 amino acids. Here the CDR3 DNA reads TGTGCCAGCAGCTTAACGCGGTCTGGCTACACCTTC. Its translation: CASSLTRSGYTF.

J is TRBJ1-2 and V is TRBV30; D gene ambiguous. Trimming took 4 bases from V and 2 from J, leaving 5 bases between them. Germline CDR1 GTSNPN, CDR2 SVGIG (reference sequence). This CDR3 spans 11 amino acids. CDR3 in DNA: TGTGCCTGGACAGTGAACTATGGCTACACCTTC. Amino acids: CAWTVNYGYTF.

The CDR3, as DNA: TGTGCCAGCAGTACCGGGACTAGCGGGGGGTATCGCACAGATACGCAGTATTTT. It encodes CASSTGTSGGYRTDTQYF. The chain carries TRBV7-9 and TRBJ2-3; 15 bases align to TRBD2. J gave up 1 base and V 6 bases, and 8 bases lay outside the gene matches. The CDR3 runs 18 residues. Germline CDR1 reads SEHNR; CDR2 reads FQNEAQ (reference sequence).

V usage is TRBV18 and J usage is TRBJ1-1; D is ambiguous. Trimming stripped 2 bases from V and 1 base from J, with 8 bases between. The germline V gene has CDR1 KGHSH and CDR2 LQKENI. This CDR3 contains 14 residues. CDR3 protein: CASSPGSGNTEAFF. The CDR3 nucleotides are TGTGCCAGCTCACCAGGATCGGGGAACACTGAAGCTTTCTTT.

Here the CDR3 reads CASRPFLTAYNEQFF. The CDR3 DNA reads as TGTGCCAGCAGACCATTCCTGACAGCCTACAATGAGCAGTTCTTC. V and J are TRBV7-6 and TRBJ2-1; a possible D gene is TRBD1 (5 bases). Germline V lookup: CDR1 SGHVS, CDR2 FNYEAQ. CDR3 size: 15 residues. With 6 bases removed from V and 2 bases from J, the gap between germline ends came to 14 bases.

This chain connects TRBV28 to TRBJ2-7; TRBD2 aligns across 8 bases. The CDR3 runs 18 residues. CDR1 is MDHEN and CDR2 is SYDVKM in the germline V gene. J lost 3 bases, V lost 3 bases, and 16 bases had no gene match. CDR3 bases: TGTGCCAGCAGTTTCGATCCCCCCTCCTCGGCGGGGGGCTACGAGCAGTACTTC. It codes for CASSFDPPSSAGGYEQYF.

This chain connects TRBV30 to TRBJ2-7; no definite D call. CDR3 size: 12 residues. With 3 bases removed from V and 3 bases from J, the gap between germline ends came to 9 bases. Germline V gene sequence: CDR1 GTSNPN, CDR2 SVGIG (reference sequence). The DNA for the CDR3 is TGTGCCTGGAGCAACACGAACTACGAGCAGTACTTC. It specifies CAWSNTNYEQYF.

The chain couples TRBV12-5 to TRBJ2-6, with D maybe TRBD1 (6 bases). Trimming pared 5 bases from V and 0 bases from J, leaving 14 bases between. Germline lookup yields CDR1 LGHNT and CDR2 FRNRAP. This CDR3 is 17 amino acids long. This chain's CDR3 is CASGPGQTISGANVLTF. CDR3 coding DNA: TGTGCTAGTGGTCCTGGACAGACTATCTCTGGGGCCAACGTCCTGACTTTC.

This clone was seen a handful of times. This chain connects TRBV7-3 to TRBJ2-7; TRBD1 matches at 9 bases. The J segment lost 5 bases and the V segment lost 5 bases, leaving 7 bases of the junction unmatched. Germline CDR1 reads SGHTA; CDR2 reads FQGTGA. There are 14 residues in the CDR3. The CDR3 nucleotides are TGTGCCAGCAGCCTCGGGACAGGGCCGCACGAGCAGTACTTC. This sequence encodes CASSLGTGPHEQYF.

The gene calls are TRBV2 and TRBJ1-1, with 10 bases that match TRBD1. The V segment lost 5 bases and the J segment 4 bases; nucleotides outside the gene matches: 7. The CDR3 totals 15 residues. The germline V gene encodes CDR1 SNHLY and CDR2 FYNNEI. The CDR3 DNA sequence: TGTGCCAGCAGTAACCCGGACAGGGGGGGCACTGAAGCTTTCTTT. It is translated as CASSNPDRGGTEAFF.

V and J are TRBV11-2 and TRBJ2-1; maybe TRBD2 (6 bases). Germline V lookup: CDR1 SGHAT, CDR2 FQNNGV. This CDR3 has 12 residues. V was cut by 6 bases and J by 7 bases, with 10 bases left in between. The CDR3 region is CASRRLENEQFF. Written as DNA, the CDR3 is TGTGCCAGCAGGAGACTAGAAAATGAGCAGTTCTTC. Supplemented by reference TRBV11-2 and TRBJ2-1, the full variable domain reads EAGVAQSPRYKIIEKRQSVAFWCNPISGHATLYWYQQILGQGPKLLIQFQNNGVVDDSQLPKDRFSAERLKGVDSTLKIQPAKLEDSAVYLCASRRLENEQFFGPGTRLTVL.

The chain links TRBV19 to TRBJ1-4, with 7 nucleotides matching TRBD1. Germline-derived CDR1 and CDR2 are LNHDA and SQIVND (reference sequence). The junction had 9 bases not matched to a gene; V was cut back by 4 bases and J by 7 bases. This CDR3 is built from 15 residues. CDR3 sequence: CASSTTGSGPEKLFF. CDR3 DNA: TGTGCCAGTAGTACGACAGGGTCGGGTCCTGAAAAACTGTTTTTT.

The chain links TRBV24-1 to TRBJ1-2, with 7 positions matching TRBD1. V gave up 4 bases and J gave up 8 bases; unmatched junction bases: 12. The germline CDR1 and CDR2 sequences are KGHDR and SFDVKD. The CDR3 loop spans 15 amino acids. The CDR3 DNA is TGTGCCACCAGTGACCCGAAAACAGGGGTCTACGGCTACACCTTC. As protein: CATSDPKTGVYGYTF.

The chain links TRBV5-4 to TRBJ1-6; D possibly corresponds to TRBD1 (6 bases). V lost 4 bases and J lost 5, with 13 bases in between. From germline, CDR1 is SGHNT and CDR2 YYREEE (reference sequence). CDR3 length: 15 residues. Written as DNA, the CDR3 is TGTGCCAGCAGCATACAGGGTATGAATAATTCACCCCTCCACTTT. Encoded protein: CASSIQGMNNSPLHF.

The chain combines TRBV7-9 with TRBJ2-7; 7 nucleotides line up with TRBD1. Trimming removed 7 bases from V and 2 bases from J; junction bases left unmatched: 14. The CDR3 length is 16 residues. Germline V gene lookup returns CDR1 SEHNR and CDR2 FQNEAQ (reference sequence). CDR3 sequence: CASTFYPAGQAYEQYF. In DNA, the CDR3 is TGTGCCAGCACCTTCTACCCAGCCGGACAGGCCTACGAGCAGTACTTC.

The chain carries TRBV9 and TRBJ2-5; 13 bases are a match to TRBD2. CDR1 and CDR2 (germline): SGDLS, YYNGEE. Trimming cost V 0 bases and J 5 bases; bases outside gene matches: 10. CDR3 length equals 18 residues. The CDR3 loop is CASSVEPGLAGKLETQYF. Here the CDR3 DNA reads TGTGCCAGCAGCGTAGAACCGGGACTAGCGGGGAAGCTGGAGACCCAGTACTTC. Full variable domain (outside the CDR3, taken from reference TRBV9 and TRBJ2-5): DSGVTQTPKHLITATGQRVTLRCSPRSGDLSVYWYQQSLDQGLQFLIQYYNGEERAKGNILERFSAQQFPDLHSELNLSSLELGDSALYFCASSVEPGLAGKLETQYFGPGTRLLVL.

The chain has TRBV7-3 and TRBJ2-3; a possible D gene is TRBD1 (6 bases). V shed 5 bases and J shed 7 bases, with 16 bases lying between them. The CDR3 length is 14 residues. Germline-derived CDR1 and CDR2 are SGHTA and FQGTGA. CDR3 DNA sequence: TGTGCCAGCAGCGCTAGCAGGGGCGCAAATACGCAGTATTTT. Translated: CASSASRGANTQYF.